This TCR beta chain was identified in a study of siplizumab effects on memory and regulatory T cells. Sequencing was performed with immunoSEQ multiplex PCR; in TCRdb, only in-frame clones are kept and a portion is missing. This sample carries over 100,000 clones, about 93% of them seen once, and the ten largest clones take around 0.62%. Remarks on this clone: As yet, its antigen is unknown.

The germline V gene has CDR1 SGHRS and CDR2 YFSETQ. The CDR3 has 15 residues. The ends were cut back, 2 bases at V and 5 bases at J, with 16 bases in the middle. General study results and limits: Mappable CD4+ clones that were alloreactive averaged 68.8% Treg-derived with siplizumab versus around 30% in controls.

The chain is built from TRBV5-1 and TRBJ1-1; TRBD1 is a possible D gene (6 bases). Sample: Tregs sorted from blood. The origin of this receptor is a human donor in good health. The CDR3 reads CASSLEQGAGTEAFF. CDR3 nucleotide sequence: TGCGCCAGCAGCTTAGAACAGGGAGCGGGGACTGAAGCTTTCTTT.